The clone carrying this T cell receptor (beta chain) was seen just once. CDR1 SGHAT and CDR2 FQNNGV come from the germline V gene. The V gene lost 2 bases and the J gene lost 0 bases, with 5 bases spanning the gap. CDR3 size: 14 residues. This specimen belongs to a study of blood T cell repertoires in COVID-19. TCRdb keeps only in-frame clones here, not all; method: immunoSEQ multiplex PCR. The sample records under 50,000 clones, roughly 91% being singletons. Sequencing input: peripheral blood. This chain connects TRBV11-2 to TRBJ1-3, with D unresolved. The TCR originated in a man aged 45-65 years with active COVID-19. CDR3 protein: CASSLPFSGNTIYF. The CDR3 nucleotides read TGTGCCAGCAGCTTACCCTTCTCTGGAAACACCATATATTTT.